This T cell receptor (beta chain) was documented in a study of OX40 agonist ivuxolimab in advanced cancers. On the study more broadly: Hepatocellular carcinoma, melanoma, renal cell or head and neck cancer was diagnosed in the dose-escalation patients. Study-wide findings and caveats: Expanded peripheral T-cell antigen specificity went undetermined. Expanded clones were, on average, more numerous among CD8+ T cells than CD4+.

Germline lookup yields CDR1 SGHAT and CDR2 FQNNGV. V was clipped by 5 bases and J by 0 bases, with 8 bases between them. The CDR3 consists of 14 residues. Clones were read by immunoSEQ multiplex PCR, and TCRdb kept only the in-frame ones, dropping some. The table includes about 26,000 clones, around nine tenths detected once. Concerning this clone itself: Its specificity is not known.

This clonotype originated in an adult with an advanced solid tumor such as melanoma, head and neck, liver or kidney cancer. The specimen comprised CD4+ or CD8+ T cells sorted from blood, sampled in a trial of the OX40 agonist ivuxolimab. The chain combines TRBV11-2 with TRBJ1-3; D is undetermined. In DNA, the CDR3 is TGTGCCAGCAGCGTCTGGAACTCTGGAAACACCATATATTTT. This sequence encodes CASSVWNSGNTIYF.